A selection of T cell receptor beta chains follows, all from one sample in a study of beta chain features in type 1 diabetes. The repertoire was sequenced with immunoSEQ multiplex PCR; TCRdb's copy has only in-frame clones and lacks some. The table lists about 470,000 clones, about 30% of them singletons. The sample comprised naive CD4+ T cells from blood. These receptor sequences come from a man in his late teens or twenties in good health. The conserved cysteine and the conserved F or W are not part of the CDR3 here.

j_call v_call cdr3_aa
TRBJ2-5 TRBV30 AIRDSRGTQY
TRBJ2-7 TRBV7-2 ASSLQATVGAYEQY
TRBJ2-3 TRBV7-9 ASSRLGAGSRTDTQY
TRBJ2-3 TRBV6-5 ASSGRPAVDTQY
TRBJ2-3 TRBV12-5 ASGLEDTQY
TRBJ1-1 TRBV29-1 SVMRGGNTEAF
TRBJ1-1 TRBV4-2 ASSQGSFPEAF
TRBJ2-1 TRBV4-3 ASSQGKRANNEQF
TRBJ2-7 TRBV29-1 SDAPVGGGYEQY
TRBJ2-1 TRBV29-1 SVASVVWGSYNEQF
TRBJ1-4 TRBV29-1 SALERGNEKLF
TRBJ2-1 TRBV4-1 ASSQVLAGGGEQF
TRBJ2-7 TRBV4-1 ASSQGPRGQLYEQY
TRBJ2-7 TRBV5-1 ASSFGPEQASYEQY
TRBJ2-1 TRBV2 ASSRLAGLPHEQF
TRBJ2-3 TRBV28 ASSWTDTQY
TRBJ1-1 TRBV18 ASLRTNTEAF